The entry below describes one T cell receptor beta chain. The sample belongs to a study of blood T cell repertoires in COVID-19. The V end was cut by 2 bases, the J end by 1 base, with 8 bases between. In germline, CDR1 is SGHDT, CDR2 YYEEEE. The CDR3 spans 14 residues. Measured with immunoSEQ multiplex PCR; TCRdb has only the in-frame clones, and not every one. This sample has 41,000 or so clones, with roughly 85% found just once. The sequenced sample was peripheral blood. The chain is built from TRBV5-6 and TRBJ2-3; D is uncertain. This sequence originates from a man in his sixties with acute or convalescent COVID-19. The CDR3 sequence: CASSLASGTDTQYF. CDR3 nucleotide sequence: TGTGCCAGCAGCTTAGCGAGCGGCACAGATACGCAGTATTTT.